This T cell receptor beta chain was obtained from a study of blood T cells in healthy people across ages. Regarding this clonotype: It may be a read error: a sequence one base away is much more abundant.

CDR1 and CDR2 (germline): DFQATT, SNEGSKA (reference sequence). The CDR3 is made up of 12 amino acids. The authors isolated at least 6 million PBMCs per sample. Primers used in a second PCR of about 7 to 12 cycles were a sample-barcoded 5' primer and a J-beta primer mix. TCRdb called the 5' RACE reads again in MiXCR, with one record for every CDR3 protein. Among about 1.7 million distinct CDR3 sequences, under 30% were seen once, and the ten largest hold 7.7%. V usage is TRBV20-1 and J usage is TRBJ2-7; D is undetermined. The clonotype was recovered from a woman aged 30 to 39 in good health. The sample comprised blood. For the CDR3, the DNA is TGCAGGGCTAGAGTCGCTTCCTACGAGCAGTACTTC. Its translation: CRARVASYEQYF.